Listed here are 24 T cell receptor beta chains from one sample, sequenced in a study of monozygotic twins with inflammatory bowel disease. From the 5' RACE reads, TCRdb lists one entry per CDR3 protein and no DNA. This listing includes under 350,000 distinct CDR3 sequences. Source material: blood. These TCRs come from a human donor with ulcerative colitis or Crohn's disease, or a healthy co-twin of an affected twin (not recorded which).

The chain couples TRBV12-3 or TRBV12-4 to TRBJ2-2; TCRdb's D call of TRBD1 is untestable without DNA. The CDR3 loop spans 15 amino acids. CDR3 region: CASNPSTGYFGELFF.

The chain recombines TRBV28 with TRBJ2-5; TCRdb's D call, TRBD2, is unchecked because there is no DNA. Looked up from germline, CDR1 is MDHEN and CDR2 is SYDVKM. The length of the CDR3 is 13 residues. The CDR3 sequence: CASSSQHRMTQYF.

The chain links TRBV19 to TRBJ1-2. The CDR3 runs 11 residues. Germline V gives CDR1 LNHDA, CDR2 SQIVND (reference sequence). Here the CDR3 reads CASKTHGGYTF.

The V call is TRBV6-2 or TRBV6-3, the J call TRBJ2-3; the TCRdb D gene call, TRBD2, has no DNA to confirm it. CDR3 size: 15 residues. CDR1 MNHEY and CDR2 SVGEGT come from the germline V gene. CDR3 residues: CASSYSAGGPDTQYF.

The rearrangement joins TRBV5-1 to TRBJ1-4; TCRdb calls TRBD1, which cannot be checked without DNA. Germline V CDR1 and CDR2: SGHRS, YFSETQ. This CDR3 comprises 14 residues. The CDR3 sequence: CASSLGQNNEKLFF.

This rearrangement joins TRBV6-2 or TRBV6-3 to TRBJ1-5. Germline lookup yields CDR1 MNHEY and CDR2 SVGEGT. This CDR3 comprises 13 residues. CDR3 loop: CASSWWANQPQHF.

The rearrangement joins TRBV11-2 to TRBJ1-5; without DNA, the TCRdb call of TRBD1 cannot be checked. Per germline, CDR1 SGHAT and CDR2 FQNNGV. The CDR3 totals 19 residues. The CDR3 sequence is CASSRKIKTGRYSNQPQHF.

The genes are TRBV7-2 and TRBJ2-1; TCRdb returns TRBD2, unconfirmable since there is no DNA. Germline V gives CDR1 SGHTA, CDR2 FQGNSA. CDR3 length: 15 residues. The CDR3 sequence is CASNAGGGSYNEQFF.

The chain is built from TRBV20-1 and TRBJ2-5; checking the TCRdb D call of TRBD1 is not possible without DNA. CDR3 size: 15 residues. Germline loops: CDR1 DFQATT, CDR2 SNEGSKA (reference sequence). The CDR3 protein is CSANRQGVMVQTQYF.

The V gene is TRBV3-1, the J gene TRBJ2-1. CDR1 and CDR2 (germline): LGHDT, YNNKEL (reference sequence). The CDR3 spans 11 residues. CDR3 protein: CASSQDGEQFF.

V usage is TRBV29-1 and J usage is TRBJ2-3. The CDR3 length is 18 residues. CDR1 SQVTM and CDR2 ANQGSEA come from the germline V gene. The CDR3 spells CSVEFGDWQRKNTDTQYF.

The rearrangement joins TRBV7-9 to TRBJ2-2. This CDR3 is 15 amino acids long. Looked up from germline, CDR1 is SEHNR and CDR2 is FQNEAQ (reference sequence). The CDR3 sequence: CASSKQKTNTGELFF.

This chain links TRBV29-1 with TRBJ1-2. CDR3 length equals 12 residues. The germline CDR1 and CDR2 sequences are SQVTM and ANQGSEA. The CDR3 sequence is CSVWEANYGYTF.

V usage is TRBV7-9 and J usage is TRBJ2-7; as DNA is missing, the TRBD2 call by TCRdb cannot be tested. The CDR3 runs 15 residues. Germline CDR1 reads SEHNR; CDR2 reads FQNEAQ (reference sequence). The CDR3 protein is CASSSGQAGIHEQYF.

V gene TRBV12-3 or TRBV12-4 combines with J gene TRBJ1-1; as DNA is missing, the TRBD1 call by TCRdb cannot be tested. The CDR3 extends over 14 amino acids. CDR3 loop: CASSPSTGSTEAFF.

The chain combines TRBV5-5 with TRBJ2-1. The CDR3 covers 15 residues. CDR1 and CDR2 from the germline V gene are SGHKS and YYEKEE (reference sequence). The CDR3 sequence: CASNFRRTSYNEQFF.

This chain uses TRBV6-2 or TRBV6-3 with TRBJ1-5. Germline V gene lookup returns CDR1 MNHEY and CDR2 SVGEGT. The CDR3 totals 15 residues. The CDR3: CASSYGNRQNQPQHF.

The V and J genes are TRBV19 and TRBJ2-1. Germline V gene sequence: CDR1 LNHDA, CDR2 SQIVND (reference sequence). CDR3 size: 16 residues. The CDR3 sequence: CASSTISGRSYNEQFF.

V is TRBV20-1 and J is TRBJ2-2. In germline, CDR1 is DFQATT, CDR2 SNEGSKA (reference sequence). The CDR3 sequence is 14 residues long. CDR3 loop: CSASVTSNTGELFF.

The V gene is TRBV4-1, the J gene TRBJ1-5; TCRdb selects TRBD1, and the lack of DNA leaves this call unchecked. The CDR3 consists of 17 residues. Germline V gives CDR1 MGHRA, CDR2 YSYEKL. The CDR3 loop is CASSQVPGWGGGQPQHF.

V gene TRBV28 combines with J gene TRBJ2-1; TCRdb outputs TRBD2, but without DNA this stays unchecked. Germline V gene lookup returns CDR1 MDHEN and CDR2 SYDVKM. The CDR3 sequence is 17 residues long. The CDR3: CASSSWSKSGGAFEQFF.

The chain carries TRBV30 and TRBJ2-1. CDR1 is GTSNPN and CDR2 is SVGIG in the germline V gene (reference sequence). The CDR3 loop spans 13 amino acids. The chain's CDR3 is CAWSALGGNEQFF.

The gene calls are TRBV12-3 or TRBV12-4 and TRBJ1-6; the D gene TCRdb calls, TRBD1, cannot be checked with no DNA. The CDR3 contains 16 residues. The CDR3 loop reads CASKPQTGSYNSPLHF.

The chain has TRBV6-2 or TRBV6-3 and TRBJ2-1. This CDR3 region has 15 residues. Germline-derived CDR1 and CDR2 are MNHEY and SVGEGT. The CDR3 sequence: CASNLAGRLYNEQFF.